This is a list of T cell receptor beta chains from one sample in a study of cytomegalovirus exposure and HLA in healthy donors. The method was immunoSEQ multiplex PCR; TCRdb's version includes in-frame clones alone and lacks a portion of them. The sample lists 120,000 or so clones; around 82% were seen once. The sample was PBMCs. These receptors all stem from a woman aged 40 to 55 in good health and CMV-seropositive. CDR3s include the opening cysteine and the closing phenylalanine or tryptophan. The order of the fields is clone size, J gene, V gene, D gene, CDR3 DNA, CDR3 protein. A D gene is named only where the DNA matches it firmly. Size values are once, few and many counts, or a class for expanded clones, and some rows have none.

. | TRBJ2-7 | TRBV25-1 | TRBD2 | TGTGCCAGCAGTGTTAGCGGGGGAAAATACGAGCAGTACTTC | CASSVSGGKYEQYF
. | TRBJ2-3 | TRBV4-2 | TRBD2 | TGTGCCAGCAGCCAAGTACTAGCGGGAGGGTCCGCGAGGACAGATACGCAGTATTTT | CASSQVLAGGSARTDTQYF
. | TRBJ1-2 | TRBV6-1 | . | TGTGCCAGCAGTACCACAAGCTATGGCTACACCTTC | CASSTTSYGYTF
. | TRBJ2-1 | TRBV2 | TRBD2 | TGTGCCAGCAGGCCGACTAGCGGGAGGGCAAATGAGCAGTTCTTC | CASRPTSGRANEQFF
. | TRBJ2-4 | TRBV10-1 | TRBD1 | TGCGCCAGCAGTCGTCAGGGGGCTGGAAACATTCAGTACTTC | CASSRQGAGNIQYF
. | TRBJ2-1 | TRBV14 | TRBD2 | TGTGCCAGCAGCACCCCGGGCTCGAGCGGGGGGAGGGGTGAGCAGTTCTTC | CASSTPGSSGGRGEQFF
. | TRBJ1-5 | TRBV7-9 | . | TGTGCCAGCAGCTTAGGGGGCAGTAGGGGCAATCAGCCCCAGCATTTT | CASSLGGSRGNQPQHF
. | TRBJ2-7 | TRBV5-1 | . | TGCGCCAGCAGCTTGGACAGGGTCGAGCAGTACTTC | CASSLDRVEQYF
. | TRBJ1-5 | TRBV28 | TRBD1 | TGTGCCAGCAGTTTTGGACAGGGGTTCCGACAGCCCCAGCATTTT | CASSFGQGFRQPQHF
once | TRBJ1-1 | TRBV29-1 | . | TGCAGCGTCAATCCACAGGGGAACACTGAAGCTTTCTTT | CSVNPQGNTEAFF
. | TRBJ2-7 | TRBV30 | . | TGTGCCTGGAGTGTACTTAAAGGGGTTGGGTACGAGCAGTACTTC | CAWSVLKGVGYEQYF
. | TRBJ2-7 | TRBV28 | TRBD2 | TGTGCCAGCAGAACAACCGGGACTAGCGGGAGCTACGAGCAGTACTTC | CASRTTGTSGSYEQYF
. | TRBJ2-7 | TRBV18 | . | TGTGCCAGCTCACTAGCGGCCCTGCAGCCCTACGAGCAGTACTTC | CASSLAALQPYEQYF
few | TRBJ2-3 | TRBV7-9 | TRBD2 | TGTGCCAGCAGCCGTTCCAGCGGGACTAGCACAGATACGCAGTATTTT | CASSRSSGTSTDTQYF
. | TRBJ2-3 | TRBV7-7 | . | TGTGCTAGCAGCACCAGGGATGAAGATACGCAGTATTTT | CASSTRDEDTQYF
. | TRBJ1-5 | TRBV5-1 | . | TGCGCCAGCAGCGTCCAGGCGGGTGGCAATCAGCCCCAGCATTTT | CASSVQAGGNQPQHF
. | TRBJ1-5 | TRBV10-1 | TRBD1 | TGCGCCAGCAGTGAGAGGGGGCGGAGGTGGAGCAATCAGCCCCAGCATTTT | CASSERGRRWSNQPQHF
. | TRBJ2-7 | TRBV2 | TRBD2 | TGTGCCAGCAGTTTAGAAAGGACTAGCGACTACGAGCAGTACTTC | CASSLERTSDYEQYF
once | TRBJ1-2 | TRBV11-2 | . | TGTGCCAGCAGCTTAGAAGGCGGCAGGGGATCCTATGGCTACACCTTC | CASSLEGGRGSYGYTF
. | TRBJ2-2 | TRBV5-1 | TRBD2 | TGCGCCACCAAACCTAGCGGCATGCCCGGGGAGCTGTTTTTT | CATKPSGMPGELFF
. | TRBJ1-4 | TRBV28 | TRBD1 | TGTGCCAGCATCATGACAGGGAGTAATGAAAAACTGTTTTTT | CASIMTGSNEKLFF
. | TRBJ1-3 | TRBV4-3 | . | TGCGCCAGCAGCCAATGGATGCAATCAGGACAGCCCACTGGAAACACCATATATTTT | CASSQWMQSGQPTGNTIYF
few | TRBJ1-4 | TRBV28 | TRBD1 | TGTGCCAGCAGTCAAGGGACAGGGGGCGCCTATGAAAAACTGTTTTTT | CASSQGTGGAYEKLFF
. | TRBJ1-2 | TRBV30 | TRBD1 | TGTGCCTGGGGACAGGACTATGGCTACACCTTC | CAWGQDYGYTF
. | TRBJ2-1 | TRBV10-1 | . | TGCGCCAGCAGGGGGAGGAATGGGGGATGGCCAACCCTACATGAGCAGTTCTTC | CASRGRNGGWPTLHEQFF
. | TRBJ2-5 | TRBV6-1 | TRBD2 | TGTGCCAGCAGCGTCGTCCGGGGGGGACAAGAGACCCAGTACTTC | CASSVVRGGQETQYF